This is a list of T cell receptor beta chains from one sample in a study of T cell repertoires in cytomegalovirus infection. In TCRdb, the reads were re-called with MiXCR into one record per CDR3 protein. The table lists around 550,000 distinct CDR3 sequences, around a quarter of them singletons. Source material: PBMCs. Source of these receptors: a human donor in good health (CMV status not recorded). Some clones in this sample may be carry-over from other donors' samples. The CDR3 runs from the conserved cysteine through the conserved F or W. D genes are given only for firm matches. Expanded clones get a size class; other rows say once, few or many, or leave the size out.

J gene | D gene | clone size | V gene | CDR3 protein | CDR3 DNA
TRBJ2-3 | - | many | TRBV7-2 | CASSVQASDTQYF | TGTGCCAGCAGCGTACAGGCCTCAGATACGCAGTATTTT
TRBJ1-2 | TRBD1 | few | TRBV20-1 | CSARKQGNYGYTF | TGCAGTGCTAGGAAACAGGGGAACTATGGCTACACCTTC
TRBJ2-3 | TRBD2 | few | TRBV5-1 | CASSLQGGSDTQYF | TGCGCCAGCAGCCTTCAGGGAGGGTCAGATACGCAGTATTTT
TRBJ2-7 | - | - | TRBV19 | CASSIVAGRSYEQYF | TGTGCCAGTAGTATAGTAGCAGGTCGATCCTACGAGCAGTACTTC
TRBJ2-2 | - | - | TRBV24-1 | CATSRGVPGELFF | TGTGCCACCAGCAGGGGGGTTCCCGGGGAGCTGTTTTTT
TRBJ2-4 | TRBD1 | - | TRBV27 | CASSDRVGRKNIQYF | TGTGCCAGCAGTGACAGGGTAGGACGGAAAAACATTCAGTACTTC
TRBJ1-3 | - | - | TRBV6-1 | CASSPFLGFTIYF | TGTGCCAGCAGTCCCTTCCTAGGATTCACCATATATTTT
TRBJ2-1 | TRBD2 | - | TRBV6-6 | CASSFLWTSGGSSYNEQFF | TGTGCCAGCAGCTTCTTGTGGACTAGCGGGGGGAGCTCCTACAATGAGCAGTTCTTC
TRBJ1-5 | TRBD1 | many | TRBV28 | CASRSGGSNQPQHF | TGTGCCAGCAGGTCAGGGGGTAGCAATCAGCCCCAGCATTTT
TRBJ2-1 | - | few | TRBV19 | CASSIDHPNVLSSSPQFF | TGTGCCAGTAGTATAGATCACCCCAACGTTCTTTCGAGTTCCCCCCAGTTCTTC